One sample yielded the 5 T cell receptor beta chains listed below, sequenced in a study of cytomegalovirus exposure and HLA in healthy donors. Vbeta (60) and Jbeta (13) primers were used in the PCR. The method was immunoSEQ multiplex PCR; TCRdb's version includes in-frame clones alone and lacks a portion of them. The profile covers about 160,000 clones, with around 80% appearing a single time and approximately 1.3% taken by the ten largest. Material for sequencing was PBMCs. The receptors originated from a boy between 2 and 15 years old in good health and CMV-seronegative.

In regard to this clone: One end of the junction fails to match germline, which may point to a read error. The chain has TRBV5-6 and TRBJ1-2; D gene uncertain. Germline V CDR1 and CDR2: SGHDT, YYEEEE. This CDR3 contains 12 residues. CDR3 in DNA: TGTGCCAGCAGCTCGGTTTTGGGCAGCCCAATCTTC. It codes for CASSSVLGSPIF.

This chain uses TRBV7-2 with TRBJ2-7; 9 bases match TRBD1. Germline CDR1 and CDR2: SGHTA and FQGNSA. The ends lost 5 bases at V and 2 bases at J; junction bases unmatched: 10. The CDR3 sequence is 16 residues long. The CDR3 coding sequence is TGTGCCAGCAGCCAACAAACCGGGACAGGGCCCTACGAGCAGTACTTC. Translating it yields CASSQQTGTGPYEQYF.

The chain carries TRBV6-5 and TRBJ1-2; 7 bases map to TRBD1. The germline V gene encodes CDR1 MNHEY and CDR2 SVGAGI. This CDR3 comprises 15 residues. Trimming took 0 bases from V and 4 from J; bases not matched to a gene: 5. The CDR3 nucleotides read TGTGCCAGCAGTTACTCGAGGGGGCTTGGCTATGGCTACACCTTC. Translation gives CASSYSRGLGYGYTF.

The chain recombines TRBV6-6 with TRBJ1-2; 7 positions agree with TRBD1. Losses at the gene ends were 6 bases for V and 7 bases for J; bases not matched to a gene: 8. The CDR3 has 13 residues. Per the germline V gene, CDR1 is MNHNY and CDR2 is SVGAGI (reference sequence). CDR3 loop: CASSLTGTGGYTF. CDR3 sequence (DNA): TGTGCCAGCAGCCTGACAGGGACTGGTGGCTACACCTTC.

The gene calls are TRBV6-6 and TRBJ2-3; unclear D gene. Per germline, CDR1 MNHNY and CDR2 SVGAGI (reference sequence). Trimming shortened V by 0 bases and J by 2 bases, and 6 bases separated the two germline ends. CDR3 length: 14 amino acids. The DNA of the CDR3 is TGTGCCAGCAGTTACTCCGGGTCCACAGATACGCAGTATTTT. Translation: CASSYSGSTDTQYF.